Listed below are T cell receptor beta chains from one sample, sequenced in a study of T cells after yellow fever vaccination. TCRdb redid the calling of the 5' RACE reads with MiXCR, one entry per CDR3 protein. The repertoire includes under 150,000 distinct CDR3 sequences, about 7.7% of them detected once, and 0.55% to 0.9% sits in the top ten. The specimen comprised CD4+ T cells sorted from PBMCs, sampled 5 days after the yellow fever booster vaccination. The receptors come from a young man who received the YFV17D yellow fever vaccine. Each CDR3 is given with its conserved first and last residue. Each record gives: D gene, V gene, clone size, J gene, CDR3 DNA, CDR3 protein. D genes are given only for firm matches. Clone size is stated in some rows and not others, as once, few, many or a class when expanded.

.	TRBV7-3	few	TRBJ2-5	TGTGCCAGCAGCCAGACGGTAGAAGAGACCCAGTACTTC	CASSQTVEETQYF
.	TRBV7-2	many	TRBJ2-3	TGTGCCAGCAGCTTCCCCGGGAATACGCAGTATTTT	CASSFPGNTQYF
.	TRBV5-1	.	TRBJ2-2	TGCGCCAGCAGCTTGCCGACGGGGTACCATGCCGGGGAGCTGTTTTTT	CASSLPTGYHAGELFF
.	TRBV5-1	many	TRBJ2-7	TGCGCCAGCAGCTTGGTTGCTAGAAACGAGCAGTACTTC	CASSLVARNEQYF
.	TRBV7-2	many	TRBJ2-6	TGTGCCAGCGCCCTTGACTCTGGGGCCAACGTCCTGACTTTC	CASALDSGANVLTF
TRBD1	TRBV19	many	TRBJ2-2	TGTGCCAGTAGTATTTCCAACAGGGGACACACCGGGGAGCTGTTTTTT	CASSISNRGHTGELFF
TRBD1	TRBV7-8	many	TRBJ2-7	TGTGCCAGCAGCCCGGACAGGGGGCAGCTTTACTACGAGCAGTACTTC	CASSPDRGQLYYEQYF
.	TRBV7-2	many	TRBJ2-2	TGTGCCAGCAGCTCGGCTAGCGTTTACGGGGAGCTGTTTTTT	CASSSASVYGELFF
.	TRBV20-1	many	TRBJ1-3	TGCAGTGCTAGAGATCCCAGGAGCTCTGGAAACACCATATATTTT	CSARDPRSSGNTIYF
TRBD2	TRBV7-2	many	TRBJ2-3	TGTGCCAGCAGCTTAGAGACTAGCGATCATACGCAGTATTTT	CASSLETSDHTQYF